A single sample is the source of the 11 T cell receptor beta chains below, sequenced in a study of T cell responses to AZD1222 COVID-19 vaccine. The protocol was immunoSEQ multiplex PCR, while the TCRdb copy is restricted to in-frame clones and leaves out a portion. The sample has around 130,000 clones; nearly 90% are singletons. Here the sequenced sample was peripheral blood, taken 28 days after the second AZD1222 dose. The receptors derive from an adult who received the AZD1222 COVID-19 vaccine.

The V call is TRBV7-9, the J call TRBJ2-2, with 11 nucleotides matching TRBD2. The CDR3 consists of 16 residues. Per the germline V gene, CDR1 is SEHNR and CDR2 is FQNEAQ (reference sequence). After removal of 5 bases from V and 4 bases from J, the junction contained 6 bases not matched to a gene. CDR3 region: CASSHWLAGGTGELFF. The CDR3 DNA is TGTGCCAGCAGCCATTGGCTAGCGGGAGGCACCGGGGAGCTGTTTTTT.

The genes are TRBV5-4 and TRBJ2-5; TRBD1 matches 9 bases. The CDR3 is 16 residues long. V dropped 6 bases and J dropped 4; count of bases not matched to a gene: 13. The germline CDR1 and CDR2 sequences are SGHNT and YYREEE (reference sequence). CDR3 nucleotide sequence: TGTGCCAGCACCGGCGGCTCACAGGGGGCGCGAGAGACCCAGTACTTC. It translates to CASTGGSQGARETQYF.

In the case of this clone: This CDR3 is also generated by other DNA sequences in the sample. This sequence joins TRBV6-5 and TRBJ1-1, with a possible D match to TRBD1 (6 bases). The CDR3 consists of 13 residues. V lost 5 bases to trimming and J lost 1 base, with 8 bases between them. The germline V gene encodes CDR1 MNHEY and CDR2 SVGAGI. CDR3 amino acids: CASSRQANTEAFF. DNA of the CDR3: TGTGCCAGCAGTCGACAGGCGAACACTGAAGCTTTCTTT.

The DNA of the CDR3 is TGTGCCAGCAGCTTAGCCTCAGGGGGCGCCTCCTACGAGCAGTACTTC. Amino acids: CASSLASGGASYEQYF. The V call is TRBV7-2, the J call TRBJ2-7; TRBD1 matches 8 bases. The germline gives CDR1 SGHTA, CDR2 FQGNSA. Germline trimming cut 0 bases from V and 0 bases from J; bases unmatched to any gene: 4. The CDR3 extends over 16 amino acids.

The chain is built from TRBV6-5 and TRBJ1-2; 7 bases agree with TRBD1. Trimming at V came to 5 bases and at J to 8 bases, leaving 5 bases not matched to a gene. Germline V lookup: CDR1 MNHEY, CDR2 SVGAGI. This CDR3 is built from 12 residues. The DNA of the CDR3 is TGTGCCAGCAGTCGTACAGGGGAGGGCTACACCTTC. Translated, it gives CASSRTGEGYTF.

The chain combines TRBV4-2 with TRBJ1-3, with D possibly matching TRBD1 (5 bases). Germline V gives CDR1 LGHNA, CDR2 YNFKEQ. Trimming took off 0 bases at V and 0 bases at J, with 6 bases between the two ends. The CDR3 has 15 residues. The CDR3 region is CASSQDGTSGNTIYF. Written as DNA, the CDR3 is TGTGCCAGCAGCCAAGATGGGACCTCTGGAAACACCATATATTTT.

The chain combines TRBV2 with TRBJ1-2, with 9 nucleotides matching TRBD1. Germline V gives CDR1 SNHLY, CDR2 FYNNEI. This CDR3 spans 16 amino acids. The trim removed 7 bases at V and 4 bases at J, leaving 13 bases unmatched. In DNA, the CDR3 is TGTGCCAGCACCCCGGGACAGGGAACCGTTTCCTATGGCTACACCTTC. It codes for CASTPGQGTVSYGYTF. Based on the CDR3 plus reference TRBV2 and TRBJ1-2, the full variable domain is EPEVTQTPSHQVTQMGQEVILRCVPISNHLYFYWYRQILGQKVEFLVSFYNNEISEKSEIFDDQFSVERPDGSNFTLKIRSTKLEDSAMYFCASTPGQGTVSYGYTFGSGTRLTVV.

The chain recombines TRBV12-5 with TRBJ1-5, with 8 bases lining up with TRBD1. V shed 1 base, J shed 7 bases, and the junction held 9 bases outside the gene matches. CDR3 length: 16 residues. From germline, CDR1 is LGHNT and CDR2 FRNRAP. The CDR3 loop is CASGLDTWTGSQPQHF. For the CDR3, the DNA is TGTGCTAGTGGTTTGGACACATGGACAGGGAGCCAGCCCCAGCATTTT.

This clone was recorded only once. The chain carries TRBV30 and TRBJ1-5, with TRBD1 matching 7 bases. In germline, CDR1 is GTSNPN, CDR2 SVGIG (reference sequence). V was clipped by 3 bases and J by 1 base; unmatched bases: 6. The CDR3 has 15 amino acids. The CDR3 sequence: CAWSATGRSNQPQHF. CDR3 DNA sequence: TGTGCCTGGAGCGCGACAGGGAGGAGCAATCAGCCCCAGCATTTT.

The chain joins TRBV11-3 to TRBJ2-3; the D call may be TRBD1 or TRBD2 (5 bases each). Germline CDR1 and CDR2: SGHNT and YENEEA. The length of the CDR3 is 14 residues. Trimming removed 4 bases from V and 2 bases from J, with 10 bases in between. DNA for the CDR3: TGTGCCAGCAGCTCCGGGACGGCCACAGATACGCAGTATTTT. Its translation is CASSSGTATDTQYF.

The chain joins TRBV13 to TRBJ2-1, with D perhaps TRBD1 or TRBD2 (5 bases each). The CDR3 length is 16 residues. V was clipped by 4 bases and J by 4 bases, with 17 bases between them. Germline CDR1 reads PRHDT; CDR2 reads FYEKMQ (reference sequence). The CDR3 DNA sequence: TGTGCCAGCAGCTCAAAGGGGTACTGGGGGTACAATGAGCAGTTCTTC. Its protein product is CASSSKGYWGYNEQFF.